These T cell receptor beta chains were read from a single sample in a study of cytomegalovirus exposure and HLA in healthy donors. Generated by immunoSEQ multiplex PCR, the TCRdb table keeps only in-frame clones and is missing some. The table lists 250,000 to 350,000 clones, under 80% of them singletons. What was sequenced was PBMCs. The receptors come from a female donor in good health and CMV-seronegative. The CDR3 runs from the conserved cysteine through the conserved F or W. The D gene is left open where the match is weak. Some rows have no size entry. The others give once, few or many, or a class for an expanded clone.

d_gene	v_gene	abundance	j_gene	CDR3aa	CDR3nt
TRBD2	TRBV5-1	NA	TRBJ2-4	CASSYGASGREDIQYF	TGCGCCAGCAGCTACGGGGCTAGCGGGAGGGAAGACATTCAGTACTTC
NA	TRBV11-2	NA	TRBJ2-7	CASRPSTQTYEQYF	TGTGCCAGCAGACCTTCTACACAGACCTACGAGCAGTACTTC
TRBD1	TRBV10-3	NA	TRBJ1-2	CAINPTGYGYTF	TGTGCCATCAATCCGACAGGGTATGGCTACACCTTC
TRBD1	TRBV2	NA	TRBJ1-1	CASRLLQGVVEAFF	TGTGCCAGCAGGCTACTTCAGGGGGTAGTTGAAGCTTTCTTT
NA	TRBV10-1	once	TRBJ2-3	CASSEQTGTDTQYF	TGCGCCAGCAGTGAGCAAACGGGAACAGATACGCAGTATTTT
TRBD1	TRBV28	NA	TRBJ1-1	CASSWPGQGNTEAFF	TGTGCCAGCAGTTGGCCGGGACAGGGGAACACTGAAGCTTTCTTT
TRBD1	TRBV10-3	NA	TRBJ2-1	CAIRPGQGARRPYNEQFF	TGTGCCATCAGGCCGGGACAGGGGGCCCGCCGGCCCTACAATGAGCAGTTCTTC
TRBD2	TRBV7-6	NA	TRBJ2-1	CASSLGGTSAPNEQFF	TGTGCCAGCAGCTTAGGTGGGACTAGCGCGCCCAATGAGCAGTTCTTC
TRBD2	TRBV9	once	TRBJ2-3	CASSVDLAGGTDTQYF	TGTGCCAGCAGCGTAGATCTAGCGGGAGGCACAGATACGCAGTATTTT
TRBD2	TRBV30	NA	TRBJ2-3	CAWRLAGVNTQYF	TGTGCCTGGAGACTAGCGGGAGTAAATACGCAGTATTTT
NA	TRBV9	NA	TRBJ2-7	CASSVAPEGGSEQYF	TGTGCCAGCAGCGTAGCTCCGGAAGGGGGTTCCGAGCAGTACTTC
TRBD1	TRBV5-5	NA	TRBJ1-1	CASSVQGALTSEAFF	TGTGCCAGCAGCGTACAGGGGGCCCTTACCTCTGAAGCTTTCTTT